The sequence of this T cell receptor (beta chain) was determined in a study of cytotoxic CD8 clonotypes in ibrutinib-treated CLL. Across the study: The cohort had about a dozen relapsed/refractory and some 16 treatment-naive patients, about 18 IGHV unmutated. General study points: Public clonotypes proved infrequent, and on treatment they shrank or remained steady.

The protocol was immunoSEQ multiplex PCR, while the TCRdb copy is restricted to in-frame clones and leaves out a portion. The sample holds some 22,000 clones, approximately 81% seen once. This clone was counted once. Its antigen is unidentified. CDR3 length: 14 residues. The V and J ends lost 0 bases and 6 bases respectively, with 12 bases between them. Germline loops: CDR1 SGHRS, CDR2 YFSETQ. The chain has TRBV5-1 and TRBJ1-1, with D unclear. This TCR came from a human donor with chronic lymphocytic leukemia. The sequencing here drew on PBMCs, taken before ibrutinib treatment. In DNA form, the CDR3 reads TGCGCCAGCAGCTTGGCCGGACCGAGCGCTGAAGCTTTCTTT. It codes for CASSLAGPSAEAFF.